This TCR beta chain comes out of a study of T cell repertoires in cytomegalovirus infection. The CDR3 spans 16 residues. V gave up 8 bases and J gave up 0 bases, with 14 bases separating them. Germline-derived CDR1 and CDR2 are MDHEN and SYDVKM. Whole-study results and caveats: The study identified carriers of CMV plus the relevant HLA from cumulative public TCR beta family frequency.

TCRdb redid the calling of the reads with MiXCR, one entry per CDR3 protein. The table includes under 300,000 distinct CDR3 sequences, over 9% detected once. Notes on this clonotype: Its specificity is not known.

The genes are TRBV28 and TRBJ2-6; no reliable D call. This TCR was recovered from a human donor in good health (CMV status not recorded). Some clones in this sample may be carry-over from other donors' samples. The specimen sequenced was PBMCs. The DNA of the CDR3 is TGTGCCAGCCACCTCGGACGGAACTCTGGGGCCAACGTCCTGACTTTC. Its translation is CASHLGRNSGANVLTF.